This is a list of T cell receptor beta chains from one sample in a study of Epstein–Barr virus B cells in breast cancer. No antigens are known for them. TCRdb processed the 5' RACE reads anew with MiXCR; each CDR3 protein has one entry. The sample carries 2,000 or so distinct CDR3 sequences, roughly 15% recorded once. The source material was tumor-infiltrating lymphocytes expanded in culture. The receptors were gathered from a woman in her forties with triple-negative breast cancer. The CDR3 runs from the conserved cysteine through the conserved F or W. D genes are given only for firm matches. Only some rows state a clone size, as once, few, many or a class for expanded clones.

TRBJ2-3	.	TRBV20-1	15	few	CSARGHLRRLDTQYF	TGCAGTGCTAGAGGGCATCTCCGACGGCTAGATACGCAGTATTTT
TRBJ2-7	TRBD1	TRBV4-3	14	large	CASSQNTGVGEQYF	TGCGCCAGCAGCCAGAACACAGGGGTGGGGGAGCAGTACTTC
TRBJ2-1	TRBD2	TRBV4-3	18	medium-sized	CASSQALAGGLIKNEQFF	TGCGCCAGCAGCCAAGCGCTAGCGGGGGGCCTAATAAAGAATGAGCAGTTCTTC
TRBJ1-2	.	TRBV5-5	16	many	CASSADSPNSNYGYTF	TGTGCCAGCAGCGCGGACAGTCCTAATTCTAACTATGGCTACACCTTC
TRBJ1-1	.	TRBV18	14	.	CASSSSMGDTEAFF	TGTGCCAGCTCATCATCGATGGGGGACACTGAAGCTTTCTTT
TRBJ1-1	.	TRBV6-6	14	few	CASNPRTLNTEAFF	TGTGCCAGCAATCCCCGGACGTTGAACACTGAAGCTTTCTTT
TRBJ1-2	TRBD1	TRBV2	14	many	CASSERQGAHGYTF	TGTGCCAGCAGCGAGAGACAGGGGGCGCATGGCTACACCTTC
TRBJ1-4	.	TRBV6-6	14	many	CAVQNTATNEKLFF	TGTGCCGTCCAAAACACTGCAACTAATGAAAAACTGTTTTTT
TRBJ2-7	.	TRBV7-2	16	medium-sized	CASSLGTSRGSYEQYF	TGTGCCAGCAGCTTAGGAACTAGCCGGGGCTCCTACGAGCAGTACTTC
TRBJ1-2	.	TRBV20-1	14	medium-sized	CSARDRVDSYGYTF	TGCAGTGCTAGAGACAGGGTAGATAGCTATGGCTACACCTTC
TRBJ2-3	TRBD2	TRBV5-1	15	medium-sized	CASSFSGTSTDTQYF	TGCGCCAGCAGCTTTAGCGGGACTAGCACAGATACGCAGTATTTT
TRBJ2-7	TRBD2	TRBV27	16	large	CASSPTRLARTYEQYF	TGTGCCAGCAGTCCTACCCGACTAGCGCGAACCTACGAGCAGTACTTC
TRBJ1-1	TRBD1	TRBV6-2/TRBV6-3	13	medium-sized	CASRDRGNTEAFF	TGTGCCAGCAGAGACAGGGGGAACACTGAAGCTTTCTTT
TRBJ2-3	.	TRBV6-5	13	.	CASSQYTTDTQYF	TGTGCCAGCAGTCAATACACCACAGATACGCAGTATTTT
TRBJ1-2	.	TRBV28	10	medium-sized	CASLGNGYTF	TGTGCCAGCCTGGGAAATGGCTACACCTTC
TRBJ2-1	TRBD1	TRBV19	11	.	CASLGGHEQFF	TGTGCCAGCTTAGGGGGCCATGAGCAGTTCTTC
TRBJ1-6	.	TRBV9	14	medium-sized	CASSVEHYNSPLHF	TGTGCCAGCAGCGTCGAACATTATAATTCACCCCTCCACTTT
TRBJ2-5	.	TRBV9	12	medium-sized	CASQGLQETQYF	TGTGCCAGCCAGGGACTTCAAGAGACCCAGTACTTC
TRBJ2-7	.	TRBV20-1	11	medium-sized	CSAGKGGEQYF	TGCAGTGCTGGAAAGGGGGGGGAGCAGTACTTC
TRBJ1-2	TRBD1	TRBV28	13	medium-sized	CASRGTGSYGYTF	TGTGCCAGCAGGGGGACAGGGTCCTATGGCTACACCTTC
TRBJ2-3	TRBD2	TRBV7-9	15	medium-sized	CASSPGTSATDTQYF	TGTGCCAGCAGCCCCGGGACTAGCGCCACAGATACGCAGTATTTT
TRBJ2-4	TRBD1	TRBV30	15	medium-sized	CAWSGTGRLKNIQYF	TGTGCCTGGAGTGGGACAGGCCGACTCAAAAACATTCAGTACTTC
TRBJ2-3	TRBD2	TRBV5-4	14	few	CASSLGGSTDTQYF	TGTGCCAGCAGCTTGGGCGGGAGTACAGATACGCAGTATTTT
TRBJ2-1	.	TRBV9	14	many	CASSVATAANEQFF	TGTGCCAGCAGCGTAGCTACAGCGGCTAATGAGCAGTTCTTC
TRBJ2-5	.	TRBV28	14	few	CASSLGGSQETQYF	TGTGCCAGCAGTTTGGGTGGTAGCCAAGAGACCCAGTACTTC
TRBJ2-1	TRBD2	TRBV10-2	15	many	CASSERAGDYNEQFF	TGCGCCAGCAGTGAGCGTGCGGGGGATTACAATGAGCAGTTCTTC
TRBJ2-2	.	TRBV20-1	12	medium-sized	CSASRDTGELFF	TGCAGTGCTAGTAGGGACACCGGGGAGCTGTTTTTT
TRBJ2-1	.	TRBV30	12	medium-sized	CAWRLGGNEQFF	TGTGCCTGGAGGTTAGGTGGGAATGAGCAGTTCTTC
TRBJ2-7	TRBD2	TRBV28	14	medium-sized	CASSLPSGTYEQYF	TGTGCCAGCAGTTTGCCTAGCGGGACCTACGAGCAGTACTTC
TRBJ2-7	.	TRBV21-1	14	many	CASSTRRTTYEQYF	TGTGCCAGCAGCACGCGACGGACTACCTACGAGCAGTACTTC
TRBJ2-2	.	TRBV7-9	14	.	CASVGGSNTGELFF	TGTGCCAGCGTAGGGGGATCGAACACCGGGGAGCTGTTTTTT
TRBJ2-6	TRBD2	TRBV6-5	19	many	CASSPRTSGSNSGANVLTF	TGTGCCAGCAGTCCAAGGACTAGCGGGTCCAACTCTGGGGCCAACGTCCTGACTTTC
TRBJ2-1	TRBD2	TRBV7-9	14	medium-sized	CASSILGRNNEQFF	TGTGCCAGCAGCATTCTCGGGAGGAACAATGAGCAGTTCTTC
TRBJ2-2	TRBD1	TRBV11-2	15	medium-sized	CASSPVSGGTGELFF	TGTGCCAGCAGCCCGGTTTCAGGGGGCACCGGGGAGCTGTTTTTT
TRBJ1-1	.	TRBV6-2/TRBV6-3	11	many	CASATGLRAFF	TGTGCCAGCGCTACAGGACTCAGAGCTTTCTTT
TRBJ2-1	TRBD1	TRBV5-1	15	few	CASSSRTGFGNEQFF	TGCGCCAGCAGCTCCCGGACAGGGTTCGGCAATGAGCAGTTCTTC
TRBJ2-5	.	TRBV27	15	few	CASSSPQGGGETQYF	TGTGCCAGCAGCTCACCACAGGGTGGGGGAGAGACCCAGTACTTC
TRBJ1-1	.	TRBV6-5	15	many	CASSYSSSSNTEAFF	TGTGCCAGCAGTTACTCGAGCAGCTCGAACACTGAAGCTTTCTTT
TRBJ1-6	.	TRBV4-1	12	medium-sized	CASSQGIGQVVF	TGCGCCAGCAGCCAAGGAATAGGACAAGTTGTCTTT
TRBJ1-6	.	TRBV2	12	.	CASGVEDSPLHF	TGTGCCAGCGGGGTCGAGGATTCACCCCTCCACTTT
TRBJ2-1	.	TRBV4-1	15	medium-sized	CASSLTTSQYNEQFF	TGCGCCAGCAGCCTGACTACATCCCAATACAATGAGCAGTTCTTC
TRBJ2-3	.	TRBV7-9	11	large	CASSLSSERYF	TGTGCCAGCAGCTTATCATCTGAGAGGTATTTT
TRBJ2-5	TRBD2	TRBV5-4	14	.	CASSPTSGGETQYF	TGTGCCAGCAGCCCGACTAGCGGTGGAGAGACCCAGTACTTC
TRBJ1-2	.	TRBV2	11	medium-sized	CASSPGSNVLF	TGTGCCAGCAGTCCGGGATCGAACGTGCTCTTC
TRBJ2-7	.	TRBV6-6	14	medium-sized	CASSYHTGTYEQYF	TGTGCCAGCAGTTACCATACGGGAACCTACGAGCAGTACTTC
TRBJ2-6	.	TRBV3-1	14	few	CASSPRSGANVLTF	TGTGCCAGCAGCCCCCGCTCTGGGGCCAACGTCCTGACTTTC
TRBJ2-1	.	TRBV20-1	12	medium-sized	CSASGPRNEQFF	TGCAGTGCTAGCGGCCCAAGAAATGAGCAGTTCTTC
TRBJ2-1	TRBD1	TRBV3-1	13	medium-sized	CASSQGGGTGLGF	TGTGCCAGCAGCCAAGGGGGGGGGACAGGGTTGGGATTC
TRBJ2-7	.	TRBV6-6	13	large	CASSYSSGSEQYF	TGTGCCAGCAGTTACTCCTCGGGCTCCGAGCAGTACTTC
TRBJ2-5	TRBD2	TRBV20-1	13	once	CGATLASRETQYF	TGCGGTGCTACACTAGCGAGCAGAGAGACCCAGTACTTC
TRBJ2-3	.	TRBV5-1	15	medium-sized	CASSLAGASTDTQYF	TGCGCCAGCAGCTTGGCGGGGGCTAGCACAGATACGCAGTATTTT
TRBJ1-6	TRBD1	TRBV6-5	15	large	CASSNTGAYNSPLHF	TGTGCCAGCAGCAATACAGGGGCCTATAATTCACCCCTCCACTTT
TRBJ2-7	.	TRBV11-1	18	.	CASSLFYAPGRGSYEQYF	TGTGCCAGCAGCTTATTTTACGCCCCGGGGCGGGGTTCCTACGAGCAGTACTTC
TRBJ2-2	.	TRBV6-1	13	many	CASSASRSGELFF	TGTGCCAGCAGTGCCTCGAGGAGCGGGGAGCTGTTTTTT
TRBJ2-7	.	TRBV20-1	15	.	CSVPAGRTPSYEQYF	TGCAGTGTCCCAGCGGGCCGGACCCCCTCCTACGAGCAGTACTTC
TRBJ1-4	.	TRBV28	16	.	CASNLSANRDEEKLFF	TGTGCCAGCAATTTATCGGCGAACAGGGACGAAGAAAAACTGTTTTTT
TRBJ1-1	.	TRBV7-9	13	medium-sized	CASSLGVSTEAFF	TGTGCCAGCAGCTTAGGGGTGAGCACTGAAGCTTTCTTT